The text below deals with one TCR beta chain. Its antigen is not known. The data belong to a study of blood T cells in healthy people across ages. Study-level findings and limits: The diversity estimates, figures obtained from one million T cells, were considered underestimates.

The junction had 17 bases not matched to a gene; V was cut back by 3 bases and J by 9 bases. This CDR3 has 17 amino acids. Germline V CDR1 and CDR2: SGHVS, FQNEAQ. A second roughly 7 to 11 cycle PCR used barcoded and J-beta primers. TCRdb recomputed calls from the 5' RACE reads with MiXCR, one row per CDR3 protein. The sample has roughly 1,800,000 distinct CDR3 sequences; roughly 49% are singletons. Sequences were obtained from blood. V is TRBV7-8 and J is TRBJ2-1; 7 nucleotides line up with TRBD2. The receptor comes from a woman between 40 and 55 years old in good health. The CDR3 DNA follows: TGTGCCAGCAGCTTTGGGACGGGAGGAGCGTTCAAGGGTGAGCAGTTCTTC. Its translation: CASSFGTGGAFKGEQFF.